This T cell receptor beta chain originates from a study of blood T cell dynamics during melanoma immunotherapy. TCRdb's copy holds only in-frame clones and misses some; the assay was immunoSEQ multiplex PCR. Of around 9,000 clones detected, 87% appear once; the ten largest clones hold 6.3%. The V end lost 6 bases, the J end lost 6 bases, and 14 bases lay between the germline ends. The CDR3 sequence is 13 residues long. The germline gives CDR1 WNHNN, CDR2 SYGVQD (reference sequence). Time point reported: week 3, after first cycle of checkpoint inhibitor. The chain employs TRBV10-1 and TRBJ1-1; D is possibly TRBD1 (6 bases). The input for sequencing was blood, taken from a patient treated with checkpoint blockade. This sequence originates from a human donor with melanoma. The CDR3 DNA follows: TGCGCCAGCAGCCAGGACAGTAGGGCTGAAGCTTTCTTT. It encodes CASSQDSRAEAFF.